The rows below give T cell receptor beta chains drawn from one sample of a study of cytomegalovirus exposure and HLA in healthy donors. Here immunoSEQ multiplex PCR was the method, and the copy in TCRdb shows in-frame clones only, minus some. The sample includes approximately 170,000 clones, around 80% of them seen just once. The sequenced sample was PBMCs. The receptors were sampled from a male donor in good health and CMV-seronegative. CDR3s include the opening cysteine and the closing phenylalanine or tryptophan. Each record gives: V gene, D gene, clone size, J gene, CDR3 protein, CDR3 DNA. A D gene is named only where the DNA matches it firmly. Rows give clone size only sometimes, using once, few, many, or a class for an expanded clone.

V gene: TRBV5-4
D gene: .
clone size: .
J gene: TRBJ2-5
CDR3 protein: CASSLISRQETQYF
CDR3 DNA: TGTGCCAGCAGCTTGATCTCTCGCCAAGAGACCCAGTACTTC

V gene: TRBV6-1
D gene: TRBD1
clone size: .
J gene: TRBJ1-2
CDR3 protein: CASSSRDREGYGYTF
CDR3 DNA: TGTGCCAGCAGTAGCCGGGACAGGGAAGGCTATGGCTACACCTTC

V gene: TRBV19
D gene: .
clone size: .
J gene: TRBJ1-5
CDR3 protein: CASSITGRSPSTQPQHF
CDR3 DNA: TGTGCCAGTAGTATTACAGGGAGATCCCCTTCCACTCAGCCCCAGCATTTT

V gene: TRBV13
D gene: TRBD1
clone size: .
J gene: TRBJ2-5
CDR3 protein: CASSMDRGETQYF
CDR3 DNA: TGTGCCAGCAGCATGGACAGGGGTGAGACCCAGTACTTC

V gene: TRBV4-3
D gene: TRBD1
clone size: few
J gene: TRBJ2-2
CDR3 protein: CASRRGPGELFF
CDR3 DNA: TGCGCCAGCAGAAGGGGGCCCGGGGAGCTGTTTTTT

V gene: TRBV7-9
D gene: .
clone size: .
J gene: TRBJ1-4
CDR3 protein: CASSLGGERLFF
CDR3 DNA: TGTGCCAGCAGCTTAGGCGGAGAAAGACTGTTTTTT

V gene: TRBV6-1
D gene: .
clone size: .
J gene: TRBJ2-3
CDR3 protein: CASSRQASTDTQYF
CDR3 DNA: TGTGCCAGCAGTAGACAGGCTAGCACAGATACGCAGTATTTT

V gene: TRBV23-1
D gene: TRBD1
clone size: once
J gene: TRBJ2-4
CDR3 protein: CASSQSKFPGQGFVRAKNIQYF
CDR3 DNA: TGCGCCAGCAGTCAATCGAAATTTCCCGGACAGGGTTTTGTGCGGGCCAAAAACATTCAGTACTTC

V gene: TRBV7-2
D gene: .
clone size: .
J gene: TRBJ2-1
CDR3 protein: CASSLVASGGGGDEQFF
CDR3 DNA: TGTGCCAGCAGCTTAGTCGCTAGCGGAGGGGGTGGGGATGAGCAGTTCTTC

V gene: TRBV28
D gene: .
clone size: .
J gene: TRBJ2-7
CDR3 protein: CASRTGPPTYEQYF
CDR3 DNA: TGTGCCAGCAGAACAGGGCCCCCAACCTACGAGCAGTACTTC

V gene: TRBV5-8
D gene: TRBD1
clone size: .
J gene: TRBJ1-5
CDR3 protein: CASSSPGTEFYSNQPQHF
CDR3 DNA: TGTGCCAGCAGCTCACCCGGGACAGAGTTTTATAGCAATCAGCCCCAGCATTTT

V gene: TRBV19
D gene: .
clone size: .
J gene: TRBJ2-2
CDR3 protein: CASSIQQGTGELFF
CDR3 DNA: TGTGCCAGTAGTATCCAGCAGGGTACCGGGGAGCTGTTTTTT

V gene: TRBV6-4
D gene: .
clone size: once
J gene: TRBJ2-2
CDR3 protein: CASSRDWNTGELFF
CDR3 DNA: TGTGCCAGCAGCCGGGACTGGAACACCGGGGAGCTGTTTTTT

V gene: TRBV28
D gene: .
clone size: .
J gene: TRBJ1-5
CDR3 protein: CASRALKGHGNQPQHF
CDR3 DNA: TGTGCCAGCAGGGCCTTGAAGGGGCACGGCAATCAGCCCCAGCATTTT

V gene: TRBV10-3
D gene: TRBD2
clone size: .
J gene: TRBJ2-5
CDR3 protein: CAISGTSGHQETQYF
CDR3 DNA: TGTGCCATCAGTGGGACTAGCGGCCACCAAGAGACCCAGTACTTC

V gene: TRBV19
D gene: TRBD2
clone size: .
J gene: TRBJ2-3
CDR3 protein: CASSMTSGRSTDTQYF
CDR3 DNA: TGTGCCAGTAGTATGACTAGCGGGAGGTCCACAGATACGCAGTATTTT

V gene: TRBV9
D gene: TRBD2
clone size: .
J gene: TRBJ2-3
CDR3 protein: CASSAGLLETDTQYF
CDR3 DNA: TGTGCCAGCAGCGCGGGACTACTTGAGACAGATACGCAGTATTTT

V gene: TRBV7-2
D gene: TRBD2
clone size: .
J gene: TRBJ2-5
CDR3 protein: CASSLLAEETQYF
CDR3 DNA: TGTGCCAGCAGCTTACTAGCGGAAGAGACCCAGTACTTC

V gene: TRBV14
D gene: .
clone size: .
J gene: TRBJ2-5
CDR3 protein: CASSQNLGETQYF
CDR3 DNA: TGTGCCAGCAGCCAAAATCTCGGAGAGACCCAGTACTTC

V gene: TRBV2
D gene: TRBD2
clone size: .
J gene: TRBJ2-2
CDR3 protein: CASSQTSRNTGELFF
CDR3 DNA: TGTGCCAGCAGTCAGACTAGCAGGAACACCGGGGAGCTGTTTTTT

V gene: TRBV6-6
D gene: .
clone size: .
J gene: TRBJ2-3
CDR3 protein: CASRASSSTDTQYF
CDR3 DNA: TGTGCCAGCAGAGCAAGTAGTAGCACAGATACGCAGTATTTT

V gene: TRBV6-1
D gene: TRBD1
clone size: .
J gene: TRBJ1-6
CDR3 protein: CASSERGQGRSPLHF
CDR3 DNA: TGTGCCAGCAGTGAAAGGGGGCAGGGGCGGTCACCCCTCCACTTT

V gene: TRBV19
D gene: .
clone size: few
J gene: TRBJ1-3
CDR3 protein: CASSIDIFGTRSSGNTIYF
CDR3 DNA: TGTGCCAGTAGTATAGATATTTTCGGGACAAGGAGCTCTGGAAACACCATATATTTT

V gene: TRBV14
D gene: .
clone size: .
J gene: TRBJ2-1
CDR3 protein: CASSLAYNEQFF
CDR3 DNA: TGTGCCAGCAGCCTAGCGTACAATGAGCAGTTCTTC

V gene: TRBV13
D gene: TRBD2
clone size: .
J gene: TRBJ2-3
CDR3 protein: CASSQREDNTDTQYF
CDR3 DNA: TGTGCCAGCAGCCAGCGGGAGGACAACACAGATACGCAGTATTTT

V gene: TRBV19
D gene: .
clone size: .
J gene: TRBJ1-2
CDR3 protein: CASQPQGQSFYGYTF
CDR3 DNA: TGTGCCAGTCAGCCTCAGGGGCAATCTTTCTATGGCTACACCTTC

V gene: TRBV4-3
D gene: TRBD1
clone size: .
J gene: TRBJ1-5
CDR3 protein: CASSQGQGSNQPQHF
CDR3 DNA: TGCGCCAGCAGCCAAGGACAGGGGAGCAATCAGCCCCAGCATTTT

V gene: TRBV7-9
D gene: TRBD1
clone size: .
J gene: TRBJ1-2
CDR3 protein: CASSPDRARGGYTF
CDR3 DNA: TGTGCCAGCAGCCCGGACAGGGCCCGAGGTGGCTACACCTTC

V gene: TRBV7-2
D gene: .
clone size: .
J gene: TRBJ1-4
CDR3 protein: CASSITGPTNEKLFF
CDR3 DNA: TGTGCCAGCAGCATTACAGGGCCAACTAATGAAAAACTGTTTTTT

V gene: TRBV30
D gene: TRBD1
clone size: .
J gene: TRBJ2-3
CDR3 protein: CAWSMGQGHTQYF
CDR3 DNA: TGTGCCTGGAGTATGGGACAGGGACATACGCAGTATTTT

V gene: TRBV7-8
D gene: TRBD2
clone size: .
J gene: TRBJ2-2
CDR3 protein: CASSLGTSGREVTGELFF
CDR3 DNA: TGTGCCAGCAGCTTAGGGACTAGCGGGAGGGAAGTCACCGGGGAGCTGTTTTTT

V gene: TRBV4-1
D gene: .
clone size: .
J gene: TRBJ1-4
CDR3 protein: CASSQGPATNEKLFF
CDR3 DNA: TGCGCCAGCAGCCAAGGGCCAGCAACTAATGAAAAACTGTTTTTT

V gene: TRBV14
D gene: TRBD2
clone size: once
J gene: TRBJ2-3
CDR3 protein: CASSQGLAGGVLSTDTQYF
CDR3 DNA: TGTGCCAGCAGCCAAGGGCTAGCGGGAGGTGTATTATCCACAGATACGCAGTATTTT

V gene: TRBV7-6
D gene: .
clone size: .
J gene: TRBJ2-7
CDR3 protein: CASSLAVEQGFHEQYF
CDR3 DNA: TGTGCCAGCAGCTTAGCTGTAGAACAGGGTTTCCACGAGCAGTACTTC

V gene: TRBV19
D gene: .
clone size: .
J gene: TRBJ2-2
CDR3 protein: CASSISGELFF
CDR3 DNA: TGTGCCAGTAGTATATCAGGGGAGCTGTTTTTT

V gene: TRBV4-2
D gene: .
clone size: .
J gene: TRBJ2-7
CDR3 protein: CASSQESTGAGYEQYF
CDR3 DNA: TGTGCCAGCAGCCAAGAATCAACGGGAGCGGGCTACGAGCAGTACTTC

V gene: TRBV7-9
D gene: TRBD1
clone size: .
J gene: TRBJ1-5
CDR3 protein: CASSLEVTGRDQPQHF
CDR3 DNA: TGTGCCAGCAGCTTAGAAGTGACAGGGCGGGATCAGCCCCAGCATTTT

V gene: TRBV19
D gene: TRBD2
clone size: few
J gene: TRBJ2-3
CDR3 protein: CASSITGLGVTDTQYF
CDR3 DNA: TGTGCCAGTAGTATAACGGGACTAGGGGTAACAGATACGCAGTATTTT

V gene: TRBV7-6
D gene: .
clone size: .
J gene: TRBJ1-2
CDR3 protein: CASSLLEGVGYTF
CDR3 DNA: TGTGCCAGCAGCCTCTTAGAAGGAGTTGGCTACACCTTC

V gene: TRBV28
D gene: TRBD1
clone size: .
J gene: TRBJ2-7
CDR3 protein: CASSTTGGSLYEQYF
CDR3 DNA: TGTGCCAGCAGCACCACAGGGGGAAGTCTCTACGAGCAGTACTTC

V gene: TRBV10-3
D gene: TRBD1
clone size: .
J gene: TRBJ1-4
CDR3 protein: CAISEAGQGVQEKLFF
CDR3 DNA: TGTGCCATCAGTGAGGCTGGACAGGGAGTTCAGGAAAAACTGTTTTTT

V gene: TRBV29-1
D gene: .
clone size: .
J gene: TRBJ2-7
CDR3 protein: CSVEERVLVGMSEQYF
CDR3 DNA: TGCAGCGTTGAAGAGAGGGTCTTGGTCGGAATGAGCGAGCAGTACTTC

V gene: TRBV11-2
D gene: TRBD2
clone size: .
J gene: TRBJ2-1
CDR3 protein: CASSLGSGGPYNEQFF
CDR3 DNA: TGTGCCAGCAGCTTAGGTAGCGGGGGACCCTACAATGAGCAGTTCTTC

V gene: TRBV6-1
D gene: .
clone size: few
J gene: TRBJ2-2
CDR3 protein: CASRRQNTGELFF
CDR3 DNA: TGTGCCAGCAGACGACAGAACACCGGGGAGCTGTTTTTT

V gene: TRBV29-1
D gene: .
clone size: .
J gene: TRBJ2-2
CDR3 protein: CSVISANTGELFF
CDR3 DNA: TGCAGCGTAATCAGTGCGAACACCGGGGAGCTGTTTTTT

V gene: TRBV27
D gene: .
clone size: .
J gene: TRBJ2-7
CDR3 protein: CASSNRESSYEQYF
CDR3 DNA: TGTGCCAGCAGTAATCGGGAGAGCTCCTACGAGCAGTACTTC

V gene: TRBV5-1
D gene: .
clone size: once
J gene: TRBJ1-5
CDR3 protein: CASSLSGRDSNQPQHF
CDR3 DNA: TGCGCCAGCAGCCTGTCTGGACGGGATAGCAATCAGCCCCAGCATTTT

V gene: TRBV18
D gene: TRBD1
clone size: .
J gene: TRBJ1-2
CDR3 protein: CASSSGTGGGGYTF
CDR3 DNA: TGTGCCAGCTCCTCCGGGACAGGGGGCGGCGGCTACACCTTC

V gene: TRBV29-1
D gene: TRBD1
clone size: .
J gene: TRBJ1-1
CDR3 protein: CSGLTGGTEAFF
CDR3 DNA: TGCAGCGGACTGACAGGGGGCACTGAAGCTTTCTTT

V gene: TRBV27
D gene: TRBD1
clone size: .
J gene: TRBJ2-3
CDR3 protein: CASTHGDRYTDTQYF
CDR3 DNA: TGTGCCAGCACACACGGGGACAGGTACACAGATACGCAGTATTTT

V gene: TRBV4-1
D gene: TRBD2
clone size: few
J gene: TRBJ2-1
CDR3 protein: CASSQRELAGARNEQFF
CDR3 DNA: TGCGCCAGCAGCCAACGAGAACTAGCGGGAGCGAGGAATGAGCAGTTCTTC

V gene: TRBV25-1
D gene: .
clone size: .
J gene: TRBJ2-7
CDR3 protein: CASSEQGFSYEQYF
CDR3 DNA: TGTGCCAGCAGTGAGCAGGGATTCTCCTACGAGCAGTACTTC

V gene: TRBV28
D gene: TRBD1
clone size: .
J gene: TRBJ2-5
CDR3 protein: CASSLPGQGEQETQYF
CDR3 DNA: TGTGCCAGCAGTTTACCGGGACAGGGTGAACAAGAGACCCAGTACTTC

V gene: TRBV10-3
D gene: TRBD1
clone size: .
J gene: TRBJ2-7
CDR3 protein: CAISKRDRTGFDEQYF
CDR3 DNA: TGTGCCATCAGTAAGCGTGATAGGACAGGGTTTGACGAGCAGTACTTC

V gene: TRBV5-1
D gene: TRBD1
clone size: .
J gene: TRBJ1-6
CDR3 protein: CASQDRGLQNSPLHF
CDR3 DNA: TGCGCCAGTCAGGACAGGGGGCTTCAAAATTCACCCCTCCACTTT

V gene: TRBV9
D gene: TRBD1
clone size: once
J gene: TRBJ2-7
CDR3 protein: CASSQGTGRQYF
CDR3 DNA: TGTGCCAGCAGCCAAGGGACAGGGCGGCAGTACTTC

V gene: TRBV28
D gene: .
clone size: few
J gene: TRBJ1-5
CDR3 protein: CATTGVPGFSNQPQHF
CDR3 DNA: TGTGCCACCACCGGGGTCCCAGGTTTTAGCAATCAGCCCCAGCATTTT

V gene: TRBV5-6
D gene: TRBD1
clone size: few
J gene: TRBJ1-4
CDR3 protein: CASSYGQGEKLFF
CDR3 DNA: TGTGCCAGCAGCTACGGACAGGGGGAAAAACTGTTTTTT